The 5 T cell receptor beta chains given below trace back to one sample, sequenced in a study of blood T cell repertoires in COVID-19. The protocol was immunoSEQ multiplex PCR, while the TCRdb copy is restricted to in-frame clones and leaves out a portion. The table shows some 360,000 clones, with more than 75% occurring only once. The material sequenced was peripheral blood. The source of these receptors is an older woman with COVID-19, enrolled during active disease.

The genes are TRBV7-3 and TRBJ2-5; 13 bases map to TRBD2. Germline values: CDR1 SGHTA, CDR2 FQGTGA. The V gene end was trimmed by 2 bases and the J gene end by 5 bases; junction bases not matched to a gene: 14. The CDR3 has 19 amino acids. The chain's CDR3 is CASSLRWGGTSGEVETQYF. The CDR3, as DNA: TGTGCCAGCAGCTTACGGTGGGGAGGGACTAGCGGGGAGGTGGAGACCCAGTACTTC.

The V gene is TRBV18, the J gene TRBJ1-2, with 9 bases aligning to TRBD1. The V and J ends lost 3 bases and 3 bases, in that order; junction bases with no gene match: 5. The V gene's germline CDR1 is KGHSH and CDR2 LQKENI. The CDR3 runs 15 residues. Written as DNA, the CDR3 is TGTGCCAGCTCACCGGGACAGGGATCTTACTATGGCTACACCTTC. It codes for CASSPGQGSYYGYTF.

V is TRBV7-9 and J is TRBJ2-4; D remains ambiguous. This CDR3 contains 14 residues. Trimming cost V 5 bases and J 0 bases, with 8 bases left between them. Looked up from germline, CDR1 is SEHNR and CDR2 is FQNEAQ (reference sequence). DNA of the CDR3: TGTGCCAGCAGCGTCCAGGAAGCCAAAAACATTCAGTACTTC. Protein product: CASSVQEAKNIQYF.

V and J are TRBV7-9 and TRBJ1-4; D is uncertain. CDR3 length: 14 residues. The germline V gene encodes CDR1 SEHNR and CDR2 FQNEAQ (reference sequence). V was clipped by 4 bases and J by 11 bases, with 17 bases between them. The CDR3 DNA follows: TGTGCCAGCAGCTCCGCCGCGGGCCGGAGGAAACTGTTTTTT. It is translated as CASSSAAGRRKLFF.

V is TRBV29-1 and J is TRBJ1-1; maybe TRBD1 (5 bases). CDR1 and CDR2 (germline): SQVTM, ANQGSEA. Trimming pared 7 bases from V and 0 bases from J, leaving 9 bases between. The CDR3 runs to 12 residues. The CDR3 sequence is CSANRLNTEAFF. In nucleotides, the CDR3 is TGCAGCGCAAACAGGTTGAACACTGAAGCTTTCTTT.